The subject of this entry is one TCR beta chain. This specimen belongs to a study of blood T cell repertoires in COVID-19. At the level of the study: COVID-19 samples collected from the United States, Italy and Spain covered acute and convalescent phases. The cDNA or gDNA used as material had been derived from T cells, B-cell-depleted T cells, or PBMCs.

The V end was cut by 4 bases, the J end by 4 bases, with 19 bases between. The germline gives CDR1 SNHLY, CDR2 FYNNEI. This CDR3 is built from 16 residues. Here immunoSEQ multiplex PCR was the method, and the copy in TCRdb shows in-frame clones only, minus some. The sample has roughly 100,000 clones; about 84% are singletons. The rearrangement links TRBV2 to TRBJ2-5; weak D call: TRBD1 (6 bases). This TCR derives from a woman aged 55-69 years with acute or convalescent COVID-19. Sequenced input: peripheral blood. The CDR3 DNA reads as TGTGCCAGCAGTGGGATACTCAGGGGTCGGGGAGAGACCCAGTACTTC. The encoded protein is CASSGILRGRGETQYF. Full variable domain (outside the CDR3, taken from reference TRBV2 and TRBJ2-5): EPEVTQTPSHQVTQMGQEVILRCVPISNHLYFYWYRQILGQKVEFLVSFYNNEISEKSEIFDDQFSVERPDGSNFTLKIRSTKLEDSAMYFCASSGILRGRGETQYFGPGTRLLVL.